This record concerns one TCR beta chain sequence. The data belong to a study of blood T cell repertoires in COVID-19. Original processing notes: Reference gene primer amplification gave nucleated cell count estimates. Clones were read by immunoSEQ multiplex PCR, and TCRdb kept only the in-frame ones, dropping some. V and J calls plus clone size are reproduced from that table; the DNA served to infer D and trimming. The sample yields hundreds of thousands of clones, over 70% seen once. Seattle cases were enrolled at active infection and followed longitudinally. Trimming removed 2 bases from V and 4 bases from J, with 14 bases in between. This CDR3 contains 15 residues. Germline CDR1 SGHNT, CDR2 YYREEE (reference sequence).

The genes are TRBV5-4 and TRBJ2-3; tentatively, D is TRBD1 (6 bases). The specimen sequenced was peripheral blood. This clonotype originated in a woman in her 70s with COVID-19, enrolled during active disease. The CDR3 region has the DNA TGTGCCAGCAGCTTAGCAGGGGCATCGGCAGATACGCAGTATTTT. It specifies CASSLAGASADTQYF.